This T cell receptor beta chain was found in a study of memory CD4+ T cells and cytomegalovirus serostatus. Study in general: Of the healthy Belgian adults, 9 were CMV seropositive and about 24 seronegative.

Study results and limitations: Each of around 69 CMV-associated TCRbeta sequences occurred in one to five individuals. Suggested: most of the CMV-linked TCR signature lies in CD4+ memory cells.

From germline, CDR1 is KGHSH and CDR2 LQKENI. Trimming cost V 0 bases and J 7 bases; bases outside gene matches: 8. The CDR3 runs to 16 residues. This clone was seen a few times. Its antigen is unknown. TCRdb keeps only in-frame clones here, not all; method: immunoSEQ multiplex PCR. The table has about 56,000 clones, 70% to 80% seen once. The sort gate was single viable CD3+CD4+CD8-CD45RO+ cells for memory CD4+ T cells. Serostatus was set by detecting CMV pp150, pp28, p38, p52 IgG. This receptor was identified in an adult in good health and CMV-seropositive. V and J are TRBV18 and TRBJ2-1; 8 bases agree with TRBD2. What was sequenced was memory CD4+ T cells from blood. The CDR3 loop is CASSPPPGRAANEQFF. In DNA, the CDR3 is TGTGCCAGCTCACCACCTCCCGGGAGGGCCGCGAATGAGCAGTTCTTC.